The next 30 T cell receptor beta chains were all read from a single sample in a study of identical twins. TCRdb ran MiXCR on the 5' RACE reads and lists one entry per CDR3 protein. The repertoire holds nearly 900,000 distinct CDR3 sequences, with roughly an eighth as singletons. These data were likewise used in another study, on yellow fever vaccine responses in identical twins.

Sequencing was performed on PBMCs. These receptors came from a woman between 18 and 30 years old in good health.

The chain carries TRBV6-1 and TRBJ1-2; no firm D call. V was trimmed by 5 bases and J by 4 bases, leaving 17 bases between them. Germline-derived CDR1 and CDR2 are MNHNS and SASEGT. The CDR3 loop spans 15 amino acids. The CDR3 DNA reads TGTGCCAGCAGTCAGACCCTCCCGACGGTCTATGGCTACACCTTC. This codes for CASSQTLPTVYGYTF.

The V gene is TRBV7-3, the J gene TRBJ1-6; D unresolved. Germline V gene lookup returns CDR1 SGHTA and CDR2 FQGTGA. The V gene lost 0 bases and the J gene lost 7 bases, with 4 bases spanning the gap. The CDR3 spans 13 residues. The CDR3 coding sequence is TGTGCCAGCAGCTTAACGTCCAATTCACCCCTCCACTTT. Its translation is CASSLTSNSPLHF.

This clonotype was observed many times. V gene TRBV12-3 or TRBV12-4 combines with J gene TRBJ1-5; TRBD1 matches at 9 bases. The trim removed 6 bases at V and 4 bases at J, leaving 1 base unmatched. The CDR3 has 13 residues. The CDR3 here is CASRDRGNQPQHF. CDR3 coding DNA: TGTGCCAGCAGGGACAGGGGAAATCAGCCCCAGCATTTT.

In its sample, this clonotype was seen many times. The chain employs TRBV3-1 and TRBJ2-1; 8 positions match TRBD2. The CDR3 contains 14 residues. Per germline, CDR1 LGHDT and CDR2 YNNKEL (reference sequence). V trimming: 8 bases; J trimming: 0 bases; junction bases outside the gene matches: 3. CDR3 sequence reads: CASGSGSSYNEQFF. The CDR3 DNA reads TGTGCCAGCGGAAGCGGGAGCTCCTACAATGAGCAGTTCTTC.

This chain links TRBV11-2 with TRBJ2-5, with D perhaps TRBD1 or TRBD2 (5 bases each). Germline V gene lookup returns CDR1 SGHAT and CDR2 FQNNGV. V was pared by 9 bases and J by 5 bases, with 13 bases between. The CDR3 is 12 amino acids. The CDR3 coding sequence is TGTGCCAGTCAGAGGTGGGGGGAGACCCAGTACTTC. Amino acid sequence: CASQRWGETQYF.

This clonotype came up a few times. V and J are TRBV29-1 and TRBJ2-5; 7 bases agree with TRBD2. Trimming cost V 3 bases and J 5 bases; bases outside gene matches: 3. This CDR3 has 12 amino acids. From germline, CDR1 is SQVTM and CDR2 ANQGSEA. In nucleotides, the CDR3 is TGCAGCGTTGATCGGCGGGGGGAGACCCAGTACTTC. This codes for CSVDRRGETQYF.

This clonotype was counted only a few times. The rearrangement links TRBV11-2 to TRBJ2-2, with a tentative D call TRBD2 (5 bases). The germline V gene has CDR1 SGHAT and CDR2 FQNNGV. The CDR3 runs 16 residues. V shed 5 bases and J shed 6 bases, with 19 bases lying between them. DNA for the CDR3: TGTGCCAGCAGCCCCGGAGGCTGGGGAATCCCCGGGGAGCTGTTTTTT. It specifies CASSPGGWGIPGELFF.

Here the CDR3 reads CASSVAGLRTDTQYF. The CDR3 nucleotides read TGTGCCAGCAGCGTAGCGGGACTTCGCACAGATACGCAGTATTTT. The chain uses TRBV9 and TRBJ2-3; TRBD2 is a possible D gene (6 bases). There are 15 residues in the CDR3. The V and J ends lost 0 bases and 1 base respectively, with 9 bases between them. Germline CDR1 SGDLS, CDR2 YYNGEE. Complete variable domain (other parts from reference TRBV9 and TRBJ2-3): DSGVTQTPKHLITATGQRVTLRCSPRSGDLSVYWYQQSLDQGLQFLIQYYNGEERAKGNILERFSAQQFPDLHSELNLSSLELGDSALYFCASSVAGLRTDTQYFGPGTRLTVL.

This clonotype was found many times. The chain carries TRBV2 and TRBJ1-6; no definite D call. The V gene's germline CDR1 is SNHLY and CDR2 FYNNEI. CDR3 length equals 14 residues. V lost 1 base, J lost 8 bases, and 9 bases lay in between. The CDR3 protein is CASSEDSQYSPLHF. Written as DNA, the CDR3 is TGTGCCAGCAGTGAAGACAGTCAGTATTCACCCCTCCACTTT.

J is TRBJ2-3 and V is TRBV29-1; D unclear. Trimming pared 4 bases from V and 0 bases from J, leaving 17 bases between. There are 16 residues in the CDR3. Looked up from germline, CDR1 is SQVTM and CDR2 is ANQGSEA. The CDR3 DNA sequence: TGCAGCGTTGTCCCTCCAGGACGTCTTAGCACAGATACGCAGTATTTT. Translation: CSVVPPGRLSTDTQYF.

This clonotype has only a few counts. The rearrangement uses TRBV4-1 and TRBJ2-7; no clear D gene. Between the trimmed V and J ends, which lost 0 bases and 4 bases, there was a span of 13 bases. The CDR3 length is 15 residues. The germline V gene has CDR1 MGHRA and CDR2 YSYEKL. CDR3 DNA: TGCGCCAGCAGCCAAGAGGAGATGTTGGGTTACGAGCAGTACTTC. Its protein is CASSQEEMLGYEQYF.

This clonotype was found a few times. The CDR3 is CASRGPGRANTEAFF. CDR3 coding DNA: TGTGCCAGCAGGGGACCGGGGCGGGCGAACACTGAAGCTTTCTTT. V usage is TRBV12-3 or TRBV12-4 and J usage is TRBJ1-1; a weak D match, TRBD1 (5 bases). The CDR3 is 15 residues long. The V gene lost 6 bases and the J gene lost 1 base, with 15 bases spanning the gap.

The rearrangement links TRBV5-1 to TRBJ2-3; 11 bases align to TRBD2. V was clipped by 6 bases and J by 4 bases; unmatched bases: 7. CDR1 and CDR2 from the germline V gene are SGHRS and YFSETQ. CDR3 length: 15 amino acids. DNA for the CDR3: TGCGCCAGCAAAAGACTAGCGGGGCTTGCAGATACGCAGTATTTT. Amino acids: CASKRLAGLADTQYF. Filled out from reference TRBV5-1 and TRBJ2-3, the complete variable domain reads KAGVTQTPRYLIKTRGQQVTLSCSPISGHRSVSWYQQTPGQGLQFLFEYFSETQRNKGNFPGRFSGRQFSNSRSEMNVSTLELGDSALYLCASKRLAGLADTQYFGPGTRLTVL.

This clonotype was recorded a few times. The gene calls are TRBV5-1 and TRBJ2-7; 8 bases align to TRBD1. The germline gives CDR1 SGHRS, CDR2 YFSETQ. The V gene end was trimmed by 0 bases and the J gene end by 2 bases; junction bases not matched to a gene: 7. CDR3 size: 16 residues. For the CDR3, the DNA is TGCGCCAGCAGCTTGGCCCCCGGACAGGGAGCCTACGAGCAGTACTTC. This sequence encodes CASSLAPGQGAYEQYF.

The CDR3 sequence is CATSDLTTAITRRNEQFF. The CDR3 bases are TGTGCCACCAGTGATTTGACCACAGCTATTACAAGGAGGAATGAGCAGTTCTTC. This rearrangement joins TRBV24-1 to TRBJ2-1; a possible D gene is TRBD2 (5 bases). V shed 0 bases and J shed 7 bases, with 21 bases lying between them. Germline CDR1 and CDR2: KGHDR and SFDVKD. The CDR3 spans 18 residues.

DNA for the CDR3: TGTGCCAGCAGCTTACCTACAGGGGCCGTAGAGACCCAGTACTTC. Translated: CASSLPTGAVETQYF. The chain links TRBV7-6 to TRBJ2-5, with 7 bases lining up with TRBD1. The germline CDR1 and CDR2 sequences are SGHVS and FNYEAQ. There are 15 residues in the CDR3. The V gene end was trimmed by 2 bases and the J gene end by 4 bases; junction bases not matched to a gene: 7. Variable domain in full (rest from reference TRBV7-6 and TRBJ2-5): GAGVSQSPRYKVTKRGQDVALRCDPISGHVSLYWYRQALGQGPEFLTYFNYEAQQDKSGLPNDRFSAERPEGSISTLTIQRTEQRDSAMYRCASSLPTGAVETQYFGPGTRLLVL.

V is TRBV4-1 and J is TRBJ1-2; unclear D gene. The CDR3 sequence is 15 residues long. Looked up from germline, CDR1 is MGHRA and CDR2 is YSYEKL. V was clipped by 0 bases and J by 8 bases, with 16 bases between them. The CDR3 protein is CASSQDSGLTMGYTF. The CDR3, as DNA: TGCGCCAGCAGCCAAGATTCGGGCCTGACTATGGGCTACACCTTC.

J is TRBJ1-6 and V is TRBV6-2 or TRBV6-3; no firm D call. The V end lost 3 bases, the J end lost 7 bases, and 13 bases lay between the germline ends. The germline V gene encodes CDR1 MNHEY and CDR2 SVGEGT. The CDR3 covers 15 residues. The CDR3 loop is CASSYSTQTNSPLHF. CDR3 nucleotide sequence: TGTGCCAGCAGTTATTCTACACAAACAAATTCACCCCTCCACTTT.

V gene TRBV20-1 combines with J gene TRBJ2-3, with TRBD2 matching 10 bases. The CDR3 sequence is 14 residues long. Trimming at V came to 8 bases and at J to 1 base, leaving 6 bases not matched to a gene. Germline V gene lookup returns CDR1 DFQATT and CDR2 SNEGSKA (reference sequence). The CDR3 here is CSTSGTSGTDTQYF. In DNA, the CDR3 is TGCAGTACCTCCGGGACTAGCGGCACAGATACGCAGTATTTT.

This clonotype was counted a few times. The gene calls are TRBV27 and TRBJ1-4, with TRBD1 as a possible D gene (6 bases). The CDR3 contains 15 residues. V dropped 5 bases and J dropped 0 bases, with 10 bases sitting between them. Germline loops: CDR1 MNHEY, CDR2 SMNVEV (reference sequence). For the CDR3, the DNA is TGTGCCAGCAGTGACTCAGGGGCAACTAATGAAAAACTGTTTTTT. It encodes CASSDSGATNEKLFF.

A few counts support this clonotype. The V and J genes are TRBV19 and TRBJ2-6, with D hard to call. Germline-derived CDR1 and CDR2 are LNHDA and SQIVND (reference sequence). Trimming removed 4 bases from V and 0 bases from J, with 7 bases in between. The CDR3 has 15 amino acids. The CDR3 sequence is CASSTVASGANVLTF. CDR3 sequence (DNA): TGTGCCAGTAGTACGGTGGCCTCTGGGGCCAACGTCCTGACTTTC.

This chain links TRBV28 with TRBJ2-1; 13 bases fit TRBD2. V lost 1 base to trimming and J lost 10 bases; unmatched junction nucleotides: 7. CDR3 length: 16 residues. Germline CDR1 is MDHEN and CDR2 is SYDVKM. CDR3 residues: CASSLSGLAGTGEQFF. The DNA of the CDR3 is TGTGCCAGCAGTTTATCGGGACTAGCGGGGACTGGGGAGCAGTTCTTC.

The gene calls are TRBV6-6 and TRBJ1-3; maybe TRBD1 (6 bases). V was cut by 8 bases and J by 4 bases, with 18 bases left in between. Germline lookup yields CDR1 MNHNY and CDR2 SVGAGI (reference sequence). The CDR3 totals 15 residues. This chain's CDR3 is CASWGRQASGNTIYF. In DNA, the CDR3 is TGTGCCAGCTGGGGTCGACAGGCCTCGGGAAACACCATATATTTT.

In this sample, this clonotype turned up a few times. The chain combines TRBV10-3 with TRBJ2-7; 9 positions agree with TRBD2. Germline V gives CDR1 ENHRY, CDR2 SYGVKD. The CDR3 extends over 16 amino acids. V lost 0 bases to trimming and J lost 1 base; unmatched junction nucleotides: 4. DNA for the CDR3: TGTGCCATCAGTGAGTCGGCGGGAGGGTCGTCCTACGAGCAGTACTTC. This gives the protein CAISESAGGSSYEQYF.

The genes are TRBV18 and TRBJ1-3; D call uncertain. This CDR3 spans 14 amino acids. V was shortened by 6 bases and J by 0 bases, with 9 bases between the two germline ends. From germline, CDR1 is KGHSH and CDR2 LQKENI. CDR3 amino acids: CASSDSDSGNTIYF. The CDR3 DNA reads as TGTGCCAGCTCCGATTCGGACTCTGGAAACACCATATATTTT. The complete variable domain, with remaining parts taken from reference TRBV18 and TRBJ1-3, reads NAGVMQNPRHLVRRRGQEARLRCSPMKGHSHVYWYRQLPEEGLKFMVYLQKENIIDESGMPKERFSAEFPKEGPSILRIQQVVRGDSAAYFCASSDSDSGNTIYFGEGSWLTVV.

This rearrangement joins TRBV15 to TRBJ2-5; 10 bases are a match to TRBD1. This CDR3 comprises 14 residues. Trimming took 4 bases from V and 9 from J; bases not matched to a gene: 8. Germline V gene lookup returns CDR1 LNHNV and CDR2 YYDKDF (reference sequence). The CDR3 coding sequence is TGTGCCACCAGCAAGATGGAGGACAGGGGGGCCCAGTACTTC. Amino acid sequence: CATSKMEDRGAQYF.

Only a few counts were recorded for this clonotype. V is TRBV7-6 and J is TRBJ2-7, with 10 bases aligning to TRBD2. With 5 bases clipped from V and 4 bases from J, the junction kept 5 bases outside the gene matches. This CDR3 spans 14 amino acids. Looked up from germline, CDR1 is SGHVS and CDR2 is FNYEAQ. This CDR3 is CASSARTSGYEQYF. The CDR3 nucleotides are TGTGCCAGCAGCGCCCGGACTAGCGGTTACGAGCAGTACTTC. The complete variable domain, with remaining parts taken from reference TRBV7-6 and TRBJ2-7, reads GAGVSQSPRYKVTKRGQDVALRCDPISGHVSLYWYRQALGQGPEFLTYFNYEAQQDKSGLPNDRFSAERPEGSISTLTIQRTEQRDSAMYRCASSARTSGYEQYFGPGTRLTVT.

This clonotype has only a few counts. The rearrangement uses TRBV7-2 and TRBJ2-7, with D uncertain. This CDR3 comprises 13 residues. Per germline, CDR1 SGHTA and CDR2 FQGNSA. V was cut by 5 bases and J by 2 bases, with 10 bases left in between. The CDR3 nucleotides read TGTGCCAGCAGCGTGGCGGAGACCTACGAGCAGTACTTC. It codes for CASSVAETYEQYF.

The CDR3 sequence is CSARAGTSRSEQYF. CDR3 DNA: TGCAGTGCTAGGGCCGGGACTAGCCGTAGCGAGCAGTACTTC. J is TRBJ2-7 and V is TRBV20-1; 9 bases align to TRBD2. The germline V gene has CDR1 DFQATT and CDR2 SNEGSKA (reference sequence). There are 14 residues in the CDR3. Unmatched junction bases numbered 9, after V lost 3 bases and J lost 6 bases.

This clonotype was detected ten times or more. The CDR3 reads CASSGGYGYTF. The CDR3 DNA sequence: TGTGCCAGCAGTGGGGGGTATGGCTACACCTTC. The chain links TRBV12-3 or TRBV12-4 to TRBJ1-2; tentatively, D is TRBD1 (5 bases). V lost 5 bases and J lost 5, with 6 bases in between. The CDR3 covers 11 residues.